The clone carrying this TCR beta chain was seen repeatedly, ten times or more. The antigen remains undetermined. Two oligonucleotides, mixed equimolar, formed the beta constant-region primer covering TRBC1 and TRBC2. TCRdb re-called the UMI-ligation and nested PCR reads with MiXCR, one entry per CDR3 protein. The sample lists approximately 82,000 distinct CDR3 sequences; 5.5% to 8.5% were seen once. This sample is part of a study of naive and memory T cell subsets. Study-wide results and caveats: Naive and memory repertoire findings lacked a ground truth for validation.

The CDR3 sequence is 13 residues long. CDR1 is SGHVS, CDR2 FQNEAQ, per germline. V was shortened by 6 bases and J by 8 bases, with 14 bases between the two germline ends. The clonotype was recovered from a human donor in good health. Sequencing used central memory CD4+ T cells from blood. The chain is built from TRBV7-8 and TRBJ2-1, with TRBD1 as a possible D gene (5 bases). The CDR3 is CASSLRVQDEQFF. The DNA for the CDR3 is TGTGCCAGCAGTTTACGGGTACAGGATGAGCAGTTCTTC.